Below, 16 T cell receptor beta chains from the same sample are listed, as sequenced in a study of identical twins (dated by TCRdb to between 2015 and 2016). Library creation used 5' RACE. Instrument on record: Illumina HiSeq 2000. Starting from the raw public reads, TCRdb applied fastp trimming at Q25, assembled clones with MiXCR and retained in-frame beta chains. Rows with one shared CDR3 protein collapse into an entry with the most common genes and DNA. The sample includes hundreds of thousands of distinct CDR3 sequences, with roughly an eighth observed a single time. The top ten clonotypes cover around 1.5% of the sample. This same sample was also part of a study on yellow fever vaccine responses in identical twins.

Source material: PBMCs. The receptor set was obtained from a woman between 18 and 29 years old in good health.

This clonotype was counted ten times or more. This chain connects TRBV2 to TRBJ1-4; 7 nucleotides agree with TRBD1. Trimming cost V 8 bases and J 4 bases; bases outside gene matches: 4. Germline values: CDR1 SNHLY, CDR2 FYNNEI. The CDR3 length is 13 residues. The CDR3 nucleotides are TGTGCCAGCCACGGGACAGTTAATGAAAAACTGTTTTTT. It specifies CASHGTVNEKLFF.

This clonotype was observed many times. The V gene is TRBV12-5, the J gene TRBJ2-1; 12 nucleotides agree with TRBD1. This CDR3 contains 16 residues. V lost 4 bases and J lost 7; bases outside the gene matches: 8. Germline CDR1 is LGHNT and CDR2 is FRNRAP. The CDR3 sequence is CASGSGQGALYNEQFF. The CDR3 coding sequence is TGTGCTAGTGGTTCGGGACAGGGGGCGCTTTATAATGAGCAGTTCTTC.

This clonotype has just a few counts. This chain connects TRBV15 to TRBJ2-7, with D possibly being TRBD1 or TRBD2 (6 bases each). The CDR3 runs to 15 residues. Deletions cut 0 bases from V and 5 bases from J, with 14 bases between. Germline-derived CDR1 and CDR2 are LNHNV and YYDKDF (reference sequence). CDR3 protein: CATSRDYGGGHEQYV. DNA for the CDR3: TGTGCCACCAGCAGAGATTACGGGGGCGGGCACGAGCAGTACGTC.

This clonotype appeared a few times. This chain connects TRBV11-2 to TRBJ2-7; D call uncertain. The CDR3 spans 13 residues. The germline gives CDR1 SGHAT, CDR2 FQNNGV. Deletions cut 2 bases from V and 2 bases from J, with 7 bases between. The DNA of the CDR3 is TGTGCCAGCAGCTTACGTGAACCCTACGAGCAGTACGTC. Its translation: CASSLREPYEQYV.

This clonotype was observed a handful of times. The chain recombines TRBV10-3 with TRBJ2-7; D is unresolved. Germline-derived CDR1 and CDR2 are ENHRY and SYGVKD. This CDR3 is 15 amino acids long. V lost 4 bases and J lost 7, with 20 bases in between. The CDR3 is CAISVAAAPPREQYF. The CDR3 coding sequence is TGTGCCATCAGTGTAGCCGCCGCCCCCCCGAGGGAGCAGTACTTC.

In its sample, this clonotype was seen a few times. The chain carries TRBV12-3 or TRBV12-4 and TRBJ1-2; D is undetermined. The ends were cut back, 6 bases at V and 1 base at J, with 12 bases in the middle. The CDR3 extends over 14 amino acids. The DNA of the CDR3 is TGTGCCAGCAGCGGACTGAAGAATAACTATGGCTACACCTTC. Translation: CASSGLKNNYGYTF.

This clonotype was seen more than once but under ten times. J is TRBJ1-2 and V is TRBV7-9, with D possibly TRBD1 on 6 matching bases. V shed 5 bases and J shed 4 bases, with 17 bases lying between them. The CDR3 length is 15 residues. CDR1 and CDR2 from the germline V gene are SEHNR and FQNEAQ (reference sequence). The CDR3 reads CASSAPGEDSYGYTF. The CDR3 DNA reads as TGTGCCAGCAGCGCCCCCGGGGAGGACAGCTATGGCTACACCTTC.

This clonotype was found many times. CDR3 in DNA: TGTGCCAGCAGTTTAGCCGGGACAGGGGGATGGAATCAGCCCCAGCATTTT. Residues: CASSLAGTGGWNQPQHF. The chain links TRBV12-3 or TRBV12-4 to TRBJ1-5; 11 nucleotides match TRBD1. CDR3 length equals 17 residues. The V gene end was trimmed by 0 bases and the J gene end by 4 bases; junction bases not matched to a gene: 5.

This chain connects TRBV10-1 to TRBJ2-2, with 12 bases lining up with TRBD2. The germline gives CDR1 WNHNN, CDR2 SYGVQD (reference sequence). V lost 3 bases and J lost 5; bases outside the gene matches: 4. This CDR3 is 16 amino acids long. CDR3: CASSEGTSGRTGELFF. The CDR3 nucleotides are TGCGCCAGCAGTGAAGGTACTAGCGGGAGGACCGGGGAGCTGTTTTTT.

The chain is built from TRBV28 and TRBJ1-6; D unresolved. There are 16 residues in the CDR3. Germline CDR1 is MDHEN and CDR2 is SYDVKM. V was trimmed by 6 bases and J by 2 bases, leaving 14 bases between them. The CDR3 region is CASRGGPETYNSPLHF. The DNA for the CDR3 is TGTGCCAGCAGGGGAGGACCCGAGACCTATAATTCACCCCTCCACTTT.

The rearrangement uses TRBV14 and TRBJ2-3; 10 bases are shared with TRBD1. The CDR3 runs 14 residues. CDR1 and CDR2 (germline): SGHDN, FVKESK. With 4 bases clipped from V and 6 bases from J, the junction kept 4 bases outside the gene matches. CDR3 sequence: CASSRPGQGDTQYF. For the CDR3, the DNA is TGTGCCAGCAGCCGCCCGGGACAGGGGGATACGCAGTATTTT.

In DNA form, the CDR3 reads TGTGCCAGCAGCCCCCGATCCGGACAGGGGAACACCGGGGAGCTGTTTTTT. Translated: CASSPRSGQGNTGELFF. The rearrangement links TRBV7-2 to TRBJ2-2, with 8 bases aligning to TRBD1. Looked up from germline, CDR1 is SGHTA and CDR2 is FQGNSA. V lost 5 bases to trimming and J lost 1 base; unmatched junction nucleotides: 9. The CDR3 length is 17 residues.

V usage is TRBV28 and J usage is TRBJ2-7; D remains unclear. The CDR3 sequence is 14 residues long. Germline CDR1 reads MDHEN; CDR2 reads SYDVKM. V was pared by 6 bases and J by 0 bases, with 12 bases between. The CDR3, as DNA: TGTGCCAGCAGCCAACACTCCATCTCCTACGAGCAGTACTTC. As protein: CASSQHSISYEQYF.

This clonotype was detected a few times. CDR3 sequence reads: CASSLLRLQGAWGYTF. CDR3 nucleotide sequence: TGTGCCAGCAGTTTATTGAGGTTGCAGGGAGCGTGGGGCTACACCTTC. J is TRBJ1-2 and V is TRBV28; TRBD1 is a possible D gene (5 bases). Germline V CDR1 and CDR2: MDHEN, SYDVKM. The CDR3 sequence is 16 residues long. Deletions cut 1 base from V and 8 bases from J, with 20 bases between.

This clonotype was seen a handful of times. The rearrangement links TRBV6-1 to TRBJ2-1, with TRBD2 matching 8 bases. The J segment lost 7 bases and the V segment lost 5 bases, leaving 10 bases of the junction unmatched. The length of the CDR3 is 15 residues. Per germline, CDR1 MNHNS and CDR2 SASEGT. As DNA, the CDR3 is TGTGCCAGCAGTCCGACGGGAGGGGGTAAAAATGAGCAGTTCTTC. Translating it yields CASSPTGGGKNEQFF.

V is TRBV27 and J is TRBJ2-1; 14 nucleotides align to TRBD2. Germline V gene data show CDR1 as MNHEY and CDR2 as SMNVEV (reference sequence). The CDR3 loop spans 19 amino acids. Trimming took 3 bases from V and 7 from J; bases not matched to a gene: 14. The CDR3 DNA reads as TGTGCCAGCAGTTTGGGGACAGGGGGAGGACTAGCGGGAGGTAATGAGCAGTTCTTC. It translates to CASSLGTGGGLAGGNEQFF.